This T cell receptor beta chain was obtained from a study of cytomegalovirus exposure and HLA in healthy donors. Overall study context: According to later analysis, the same platform produced the 120 or so validation and about 700 first-cohort repertoires. Points from the study as a whole: Reportedly, cytomegalovirus status was diagnosed with high sensitivity and specificity.

Worth noting for this clone: Its antigen is not identified.

Germline V gives CDR1 LNHDA, CDR2 SQIVND (reference sequence). The length of the CDR3 is 16 residues. Trimming cost V 2 bases and J 3 bases, with 14 bases left between them. TCRdb's copy holds only in-frame clones and misses some; the assay was immunoSEQ multiplex PCR. This table has about 79,000 clones, 93% appearing once. The sample consisted of PBMCs. This clonotype originated in a woman in her twenties or thirties in good health and CMV-seronegative. The V and J genes are TRBV19 and TRBJ1-5; D is possibly TRBD1 (5 bases). The DNA for the CDR3 is TGTGCCAGTAGTATATCCGGGACTCCTACCAATCAGCCCCAGCATTTT. Translation gives CASSISGTPTNQPQHF.